These T cell receptor beta chains were read from a single sample in a study of blood T cell repertoires in COVID-19. Measured with immunoSEQ multiplex PCR; TCRdb has only the in-frame clones, and not every one. This table holds about 72,000 clones, approximately 90% found once. Sequencing used peripheral blood. These receptors all come from a woman aged 60-75 years with active COVID-19. The CDR3 runs from the conserved cysteine through the conserved F or W. D genes are given only for firm matches. A row's size may be missing; if present it is once, few, many or a size class.

CDR3 length	J gene	clone size	D gene	V gene	CDR3 DNA	CDR3 protein
18	TRBJ2-1	NA	TRBD2	TRBV5-6	TGTGCCAGCAGCTTCCTTCGACTAGCGGGAGTTCGCTACAATGAGCAGTTCTTC	CASSFLRLAGVRYNEQFF
12	TRBJ1-1	NA	NA	TRBV28	TGTGCCAGCAGTTTATTAACCGGAGGAGCTTTCTTT	CASSLLTGGAFF
14	TRBJ1-1	NA	TRBD1	TRBV28	TGTGCCAGCAGTTACGACAGGGGAGGCACTGAAGCTTTCTTT	CASSYDRGGTEAFF
18	TRBJ2-3	once	NA	TRBV5-6	TGTGCCAGCAGCTCGGACAGGGGCAGGCTAGCGGGAGAGGATACGCAGTATTTT	CASSSDRGRLAGEDTQYF
13	TRBJ2-7	NA	NA	TRBV23-1	TGCGCCAGCCCACAAGGCAGGGGCGGCGAGCAGTACTTC	CASPQGRGGEQYF
15	TRBJ2-1	medium-sized	NA	TRBV15	TGTGCCACCAGCAGAGATCCGATCCGGGGTGTTGAGCAGTTCTTC	CATSRDPIRGVEQFF
11	TRBJ2-7	once	NA	TRBV20-1	TGCAGTGCCCTAAGCTCCTACGAGCAGTACTTC	CSALSSYEQYF
14	TRBJ1-2	NA	TRBD1	TRBV20-1	TGCAGTGCTAGTCTCAGGGGGAAGGGGTATGGCTACACCTTC	CSASLRGKGYGYTF
12	TRBJ1-6	NA	NA	TRBV19	TGTGCCAGTAGTATGAGGGGGACACCCCTCCACTTT	CASSMRGTPLHF
15	TRBJ2-3	NA	TRBD1	TRBV20-1	TGCAGTGCTAGTCGGGGTAGGACAGGGACAGATACGCAGTATTTT	CSASRGRTGTDTQYF
14	TRBJ2-5	NA	TRBD1	TRBV19	TGTGCCAGTAGCCCCGGGACAGGGACAGGGACCCAGTACTTC	CASSPGTGTGTQYF
14	TRBJ1-6	NA	NA	TRBV2	TGTGCCAGCAGAAAGGGAGTAGGATTTTCACCCCTCCACTTT	CASRKGVGFSPLHF
15	TRBJ2-5	once	NA	TRBV25-1	TGTGCCAGCAGTGGACCCTCTAGCGTCCAAGAGACCCAGTACTTC	CASSGPSSVQETQYF
14	TRBJ2-7	NA	NA	TRBV6-6	TGTGCCAGCAGTTACTCTCGCAACAACTACGAGCAGTACTTC	CASSYSRNNYEQYF
15	TRBJ2-7	NA	TRBD2	TRBV6-5	TGTGCCAGCAGTACATACAGCGGGGGCTCCTACGAGCAGTACTTC	CASSTYSGGSYEQYF
14	TRBJ2-2	NA	NA	TRBV5-1	TGCGCCAGCAGCTTAGGAGACGTCGACCGGGAGCTGTTTTTT	CASSLGDVDRELFF
19	TRBJ2-7	NA	TRBD1	TRBV13	TGTGCCAGCAGCGGGCACAGGGGCGCAGGGCGGGCGCGCTCCTACGAGCAGTACTTC	CASSGHRGAGRARSYEQYF
18	TRBJ2-3	NA	TRBD1	TRBV5-4	TGTGCCAGCAGCTTGGGTGCTCGGACAGGGATCCCCACAGATACGCAGTATTTT	CASSLGARTGIPTDTQYF
15	TRBJ2-7	NA	TRBD1	TRBV3-1/TRBV3-2	TGTGCCAGCAGCTCGACGGGACAGGGCACTACCCAGCAGTACTTC	CASSSTGQGTTQQYF
14	TRBJ2-5	once	NA	TRBV4-2	TGTGCCAGCAGCCAAGACAGGACAACCGAGACCCAGTACTTC	CASSQDRTTETQYF
13	TRBJ2-1	NA	NA	TRBV11-3	TGTGCCAGCAGCCGCGGGACCCACAATGAGCAGTTCTTC	CASSRGTHNEQFF
16	TRBJ2-7	NA	NA	TRBV5-1	TGCGCCAGCAGCTCCTCGTGGGGGCTAGGGGGTGGCGAGCAGTACTTC	CASSSSWGLGGGEQYF
13	TRBJ2-7	NA	TRBD1	TRBV28	TGTGCCAGCAGACGACAGGGTTCCTACGAGCAGTACTTC	CASRRQGSYEQYF
15	TRBJ1-1	NA	NA	TRBV28	TGTGCCAGCAGTTTTGCGGGGCCAGGTAGCACTGAAGCTTTCTTT	CASSFAGPGSTEAFF
13	TRBJ1-1	NA	NA	TRBV7-2	TGTGCCAGCAGCTTCGACAGCCACACTGAAGCTTTCTTT	CASSFDSHTEAFF
15	TRBJ2-7	few	TRBD1	TRBV7-9	TGTGCCAGCAGCTTGCTAACAGGGGGCTCGGGCGAGCAGTACTTC	CASSLLTGGSGEQYF
13	TRBJ1-2	NA	TRBD1	TRBV4-2	TGTGCCAGCAGCCAGACGACAGGGCAAGGCTACACCTTC	CASSQTTGQGYTF
15	TRBJ1-2	NA	TRBD1	TRBV7-2	TGTGCCAGCAGCTCTCGTGACAGGGGGGACTATGGCTACACCTTC	CASSSRDRGDYGYTF
14	TRBJ1-4	NA	TRBD1	TRBV6-2/TRBV6-3	TGTGCCAGCAGTTTTCGGGACAGGATGGGAAAACTGTTTTTT	CASSFRDRMGKLFF
16	TRBJ1-6	NA	NA	TRBV28	TGTGCCAGCAGTGGCGGGGTCAGCTCCTATAATTCACCCCTCCACTTT	CASSGGVSSYNSPLHF
16	TRBJ1-1	NA	NA	TRBV19	TGTGCCAGTAGTATAGAGACCGGAGCCAAGAACACTGAAGCTTTCTTT	CASSIETGAKNTEAFF
17	TRBJ1-2	once	NA	TRBV5-1	TGCGCCAGCAGCTTGTGGGCAGGGGCGAACCCTAACTATGGCTACACCTTC	CASSLWAGANPNYGYTF
16	TRBJ2-7	NA	TRBD2	TRBV2	TGTGCCAGCATAAAAATGTTAGCGGGAGTTCGATACGAGCAGTACTTC	CASIKMLAGVRYEQYF
14	TRBJ1-2	once	NA	TRBV7-8	TGTGCCAGCAGCCTGGGGGGTGGGGCCCGTGGCTACACCTTC	CASSLGGGARGYTF
16	TRBJ2-7	NA	NA	TRBV11-2	TGTGCCAGCAGCTTAAGGGGACACGACCCCTCCTACGAGCAGTACTTC	CASSLRGHDPSYEQYF
13	TRBJ2-1	NA	TRBD2	TRBV28	TGTGCCACCTCTAGCGGGGCGAGGGATGAGCAGTTCTTC	CATSSGARDEQFF
13	TRBJ2-5	NA	NA	TRBV21-1	TGTGCCAGCCGTCGTTACAGACAAGAGACCCAGTACTTC	CASRRYRQETQYF
17	TRBJ2-7	NA	TRBD2	TRBV28	TGTGCCAGCGGTTCGGTAGCGGGAGGAATCGGCCTCTACGAGCAGTACTTC	CASGSVAGGIGLYEQYF
12	TRBJ2-1	NA	NA	TRBV5-5	TGTGCCAGCAGCCCCCTTTACAATGAGCAGTTCTTC	CASSPLYNEQFF
14	TRBJ1-3	NA	NA	TRBV5-6	TGTGCCAGCAGCTTCAGATATCTTGGAAACACCATATATTTT	CASSFRYLGNTIYF
12	TRBJ1-1	NA	NA	TRBV5-1	TGCGCCAGCAGCCTACCCGCAGCGGAAGCTTTCTTT	CASSLPAAEAFF
13	TRBJ1-3	NA	NA	TRBV6-4	TGTGCCAGCAGCAGGGATGGGGGAAACACCATATATTTT	CASSRDGGNTIYF
19	TRBJ2-3	NA	TRBD2	TRBV19	TGTGCCAGTAGTATGTTGGGTGTGGCTAGCGGCAGACGCACAGATACGCAGTATTTT	CASSMLGVASGRRTDTQYF
16	TRBJ2-4	NA	NA	TRBV1	TGCACCAGCAGCCAAGATTGCGGGAGGGCCTTGGACATTCAGTACTTC	CTSSQDCGRALDIQYF
16	TRBJ1-6	NA	NA	TRBV5-6	TGTGCCAGCAGCTTGGCCGGGGGCTCCTATAATTCACCCCTCCACTTT	CASSLAGGSYNSPLHF
14	TRBJ1-5	NA	NA	TRBV2	TGTGCCAGCAGTGTTTTGCGGGATAATCAGCCCCAGCATTTT	CASSVLRDNQPQHF
13	TRBJ1-2	NA	TRBD1	TRBV6-5	TGTGCCACAGTGGACAGGGTAAACTATGGCTACACCTTC	CATVDRVNYGYTF
15	TRBJ2-2	NA	TRBD2	TRBV9	TGTGCCAGTACTACACTAGCGGCGAACACCGGGGAGCTGTTTTTT	CASTTLAANTGELFF
18	TRBJ2-1	NA	TRBD2	TRBV9	TGTGCCAGCAATAGACTAGCGGGAGGTTTGAGGTCCTACAATGAGCAGTTCTTC	CASNRLAGGLRSYNEQFF
13	TRBJ2-7	once	NA	TRBV6-5	TGTGCCAGCAGCTTCACTCCTTCCTACGAGCAGTACTTC	CASSFTPSYEQYF